Here is one T cell receptor beta chain with its context. CDR1 and CDR2 (germline): SSHAT, FNYEAQ (reference sequence). The CDR3 totals 15 residues. Trimming removed 1 base at V and 1 base at J, with 9 bases between. Treatment noted: preoperative locoregional IRX-2 cytokine immunotherapy. Patients received preoperative, locoregional IRX-2 cytokine immunotherapy in a phase Ib study. Sequenced by immunoSEQ multiplex PCR; TCRdb stores in-frame clones only, minus some. The data contain 30,000 to 45,000 clones, 82% of them singletons. The sample is drawn from a study of preoperative IRX-2 immunotherapy in early breast cancer.

This chain uses TRBV7-7 with TRBJ2-3; D is unclear. Here the sequenced sample was lymph node tissue, taken after IRX-2 immunotherapy. The clonotype was recovered from a human donor with breast cancer. The CDR3 nucleotides are TGTGCCAGCAGCTTAGAAGGAGAAGGCACAGATACGCAGTATTTT. Encoded protein: CASSLEGEGTDTQYF.